This entry lists 26 T cell receptor beta chains sequenced from one sample in a study of CD8 T cells in Susac syndrome. RNA, at about 0.45 to 1 ug, was reverse transcribed with random hexamers. From the immunoSEQ multiplex PCR reads, TCRdb called clonotypes with MiXCR, one entry per CDR3 protein. This table holds 75,000 to 95,000 distinct CDR3 sequences, roughly 91% found once. Sequenced input: CD8+ T cells from PBMCs. The origin of the receptors is a human donor with multiple sclerosis.

V and J are TRBV6-1 and TRBJ2-1; TRBD2 aligns across 11 bases. After removal of 5 bases from V and 5 bases from J, the junction contained 14 bases not matched to a gene. The germline CDR1 and CDR2 sequences are MNHNS and SASEGT. CDR3 size: 18 residues. The CDR3 DNA follows: TGTGCCAGCAGTCCCACTACCTCACTAGCGGGAGCAAACAATGAGCAGTTCTTC. Translated: CASSPTTSLAGANNEQFF.

This rearrangement joins TRBV19 to TRBJ2-7; weak D call: TRBD2 (6 bases). There are 15 residues in the CDR3. Trimming removed 3 bases from V and 0 bases from J, with 12 bases in between. Per the germline V gene, CDR1 is LNHDA and CDR2 is SQIVND (reference sequence). The CDR3 loop reads CASSIEGGVSYEQYF. The CDR3 bases are TGTGCCAGTAGTATTGAGGGAGGAGTCTCCTACGAGCAGTACTTC.

The chain recombines TRBV6-1 with TRBJ1-5, with D possibly matching TRBD1 (5 bases). The V gene lost 2 bases and the J gene lost 7 bases, with 12 bases spanning the gap. This CDR3 has 14 residues. Germline V CDR1 and CDR2: MNHNS, SASEGT. The chain's CDR3 is CASSELGDHQPQHF. The DNA for the CDR3 is TGTGCCAGCAGTGAATTGGGGGACCACCAGCCCCAGCATTTT.

As DNA, the CDR3 is TGTGCCAGCAGCCTTCAGCCGGAGACCCAGTACTTC. The encoded protein is CASSLQPETQYF. The rearrangement uses TRBV3-1 and TRBJ2-5; D gene uncertain. The CDR3 consists of 12 residues. V was clipped by 4 bases and J by 5 bases, with 8 bases between them. Germline CDR1 reads LGHDT; CDR2 reads YNNKEL (reference sequence).

The rearrangement links TRBV2 to TRBJ2-7; D remains ambiguous. Germline V gene sequence: CDR1 SNHLY, CDR2 FYNNEI. The CDR3 is 14 amino acids. V shed 4 bases and J shed 3 bases, with 13 bases lying between them. CDR3 sequence: CASSASDLSYEQYF. The CDR3 bases are TGTGCCAGCAGTGCCAGTGACCTAAGCTACGAGCAGTACTTC. Together with reference TRBV2 and TRBJ2-7, the CDR3 gives the full variable domain: EPEVTQTPSHQVTQMGQEVILRCVPISNHLYFYWYRQILGQKVEFLVSFYNNEISEKSEIFDDQFSVERPDGSNFTLKIRSTKLEDSAMYFCASSASDLSYEQYFGPGTRLTVT.

This chain connects TRBV7-9 to TRBJ2-5; D gene uncertain. Germline assignment: CDR1 SEHNR and CDR2 FQNEAQ (reference sequence). The ends were cut back, 5 bases at V and 5 bases at J, with 12 bases in the middle. The CDR3 runs to 13 residues. The CDR3 DNA is TGTGCCAGCAGCCGGCCCTCCGACGAGACCCAGTACTTC. It yields the protein CASSRPSDETQYF.

V is TRBV7-8 and J is TRBJ1-1; TRBD1 agrees at 7 bases. The CDR3 loop spans 12 amino acids. Trimming at V came to 3 bases and at J to 7 bases, leaving 2 bases not matched to a gene. Germline V CDR1 and CDR2: SGHVS, FQNEAQ. The CDR3 here is CASSFGTVEAFF. The CDR3 region has the DNA TGTGCCAGCAGCTTTGGGACAGTTGAAGCTTTCTTT.

In nucleotides, the CDR3 is TGCGCCAGCAGCTTGGACGGGACAGGGGGCTATGGCTACACCTTC. Its translation: CASSLDGTGGYGYTF. The V call is TRBV5-1, the J call TRBJ1-2, with 11 positions matching TRBD1. CDR3 length equals 15 residues. J gave up 4 bases and V 0 bases, and 2 bases lay outside the gene matches. Germline CDR1 SGHRS, CDR2 YFSETQ.

The gene calls are TRBV4-1 and TRBJ2-1; 7 bases align to TRBD1. The V gene's germline CDR1 is MGHRA and CDR2 YSYEKL. The CDR3 totals 18 residues. V was clipped by 1 base and J by 2 bases; unmatched bases: 11. The CDR3 region has the DNA TGCGCCAGCAGCCAAGGAACGGAACGAAGGGGGCCCTACAATGAGCAGTTCTTC. It is translated as CASSQGTERRGPYNEQFF.

The chain recombines TRBV5-6 with TRBJ2-7, with D possibly TRBD1 on 6 matching bases. Trimming pared 6 bases from V and 1 base from J, leaving 14 bases between. The CDR3 covers 14 residues. CDR1 SGHDT and CDR2 YYEEEE come from the germline V gene. CDR3: CASTSNRVSYEQYF. The CDR3 DNA follows: TGTGCCAGCACCTCTAACAGGGTTTCCTACGAGCAGTACTTC.

The V gene is TRBV27, the J gene TRBJ2-3; no firm D call. Germline-derived CDR1 and CDR2 are MNHEY and SMNVEV (reference sequence). V shed 4 bases and J shed 3 bases, with 2 bases lying between them. This CDR3 comprises 11 residues. CDR3 residues: CASSSTDTQYF. In nucleotides, the CDR3 is TGTGCCAGCAGTTCTACAGATACGCAGTATTTT.

CDR3 sequence (DNA): TGTGCCAGCAGTTTATACGGGACGGAGGGTACACCTTACGAGCAGTACTTC. Protein product: CASSLYGTEGTPYEQYF. The chain combines TRBV28 with TRBJ2-7, with D possibly TRBD2 on 6 matching bases. V was shortened by 1 base and J by 4 bases, with 20 bases between the two germline ends. The CDR3 consists of 17 residues. The germline CDR1 and CDR2 sequences are MDHEN and SYDVKM.

The V call is TRBV11-1, the J call TRBJ2-7; TRBD2 might be the D (6 bases). V was pared by 2 bases and J by 2 bases, with 10 bases between. Germline V gene lookup returns CDR1 SGHAT and CDR2 FQDESV (reference sequence). The CDR3 is 14 amino acids. CDR3 residues: CASSLSGGTYEQYF. CDR3 sequence (DNA): TGTGCCAGCAGCTTATCTGGGGGGACCTACGAGCAGTACTTC.

CDR3 coding DNA: TGTGCCAGCAGTTTCCAGCGGGGGAATGTTCAAGAGACCCAGTACTTC. This encodes CASSFQRGNVQETQYF. This chain connects TRBV28 to TRBJ2-5, with 8 nucleotides matching TRBD2. The CDR3 is 16 residues long. Trimming took 3 bases from V and 2 from J; bases not matched to a gene: 8. Germline loops: CDR1 MDHEN, CDR2 SYDVKM.

V gene TRBV6-5 combines with J gene TRBJ1-1; D is unclear. V was pared by 1 base and J by 1 base, with 4 bases between. Germline-derived CDR1 and CDR2 are MNHEY and SVGAGI. The CDR3 spans 13 residues. The CDR3 sequence is CASSYYANTEAFF. The DNA for the CDR3 is TGTGCCAGCAGTTACTACGCGAACACTGAAGCTTTCTTT.

J is TRBJ2-7 and V is TRBV6-1; D is unclear. Germline V gene data show CDR1 as MNHNS and CDR2 as SASEGT. V was cut by 1 base and J by 1 base, with 8 bases left in between. This CDR3 has 14 residues. DNA for the CDR3: TGTGCCAGCAGTGAAGTAAGCCTTTCCTACGAGCAGTACTTC. Its translation is CASSEVSLSYEQYF.

The chain joins TRBV28 to TRBJ1-2; the D is unclear. The CDR3 is 13 residues long. In germline, CDR1 is MDHEN, CDR2 SYDVKM. V lost 4 bases, J lost 6 bases, and 12 bases lay in between. CDR3: CASSSRLDNGYTF. Here the CDR3 DNA reads TGTGCCAGCAGTTCGAGATTAGATAATGGCTACACCTTC.

The chain recombines TRBV9 with TRBJ2-2; TRBD1 matches at 7 bases. The junction had 4 bases not matched to a gene; V was cut back by 4 bases and J by 1 base. The CDR3 extends over 15 amino acids. Germline CDR1 SGDLS, CDR2 YYNGEE. As DNA, the CDR3 is TGTGCCAGCAGCCCCGGGACAGAGAACACCGGGGAGCTGTTTTTT. It yields the protein CASSPGTENTGELFF.

This rearrangement joins TRBV6-1 to TRBJ2-5; D remains unclear. The germline V gene encodes CDR1 MNHNS and CDR2 SASEGT. V was pared by 1 base and J by 2 bases, with 11 bases between. There are 15 residues in the CDR3. In DNA form, the CDR3 reads TGTGCCAGCAGTGAAGAGGTAGGATCACAAGAGACCCAGTACTTC. Its translation: CASSEEVGSQETQYF.

This chain uses TRBV14 with TRBJ2-7, with 9 bases matching TRBD1. CDR1 SGHDN and CDR2 FVKESK come from the germline V gene. The CDR3 extends over 15 amino acids. The ends lost 4 bases at V and 6 bases at J; junction bases unmatched: 10. DNA for the CDR3: TGTGCCAGCAGCCCCGGAACCGGGACAGGGTTCGAGCAGTACTTC. It is translated as CASSPGTGTGFEQYF.

The genes are TRBV4-1 and TRBJ1-3, with D unresolved. Germline V gives CDR1 MGHRA, CDR2 YSYEKL. The CDR3 consists of 13 residues. V was pared by 4 bases and J by 0 bases, with 4 bases between. The CDR3 sequence is CASSRFSGNTIYF. For the CDR3, the DNA is TGCGCCAGCAGCCGTTTCTCTGGAAACACCATATATTTT.

This clonotype has more than one count but fewer than ten. The chain couples TRBV13 to TRBJ1-1; 11 bases match TRBD1. The germline gives CDR1 PRHDT, CDR2 FYEKMQ (reference sequence). J lost 4 bases, V lost 5 bases, and 9 bases had no gene match. The length of the CDR3 is 16 residues. CDR3 in amino acids: CASSRGTGGVITEAFF. As DNA, the CDR3 is TGTGCCAGCAGCCGGGGGACAGGGGGTGTGATCACTGAAGCTTTCTTT.

The chain combines TRBV13 with TRBJ2-7; D might be TRBD2 (5 bases). The CDR3 is 13 residues long. Trimming stripped 4 bases from V and 4 bases from J, with 11 bases between. CDR1 PRHDT and CDR2 FYEKMQ come from the germline V gene (reference sequence). For the CDR3, the DNA is TGTGCCAGCAGCTCGCAGAGGGAATACGAGCAGTACTTC. It encodes CASSSQREYEQYF.

The chain joins TRBV15 to TRBJ2-7; 9 bases are shared with TRBD1. CDR3 length: 14 amino acids. V shed 5 bases and J 3 bases; nucleotides not matched to a gene: 5. Germline CDR1 reads LNHNV; CDR2 reads YYDKDF (reference sequence). The CDR3 DNA is TGTGCCACCAGCTCCCGGGACAGGGACTACGAGCAGTACTTC. Residues: CATSSRDRDYEQYF.

The chain combines TRBV9 with TRBJ2-7; 12 bases agree with TRBD2. This CDR3 is built from 15 residues. V was clipped by 5 bases and J by 0 bases; unmatched bases: 3. Looked up from germline, CDR1 is SGDLS and CDR2 is YYNGEE. The CDR3 protein is CASSASGGDSYEQYF. CDR3 DNA sequence: TGTGCCAGCAGTGCTAGCGGGGGGGACTCCTACGAGCAGTACTTC.

The chain combines TRBV29-1 with TRBJ2-1, with TRBD2 as a possible D gene (6 bases). Germline V lookup: CDR1 SQVTM, CDR2 ANQGSEA. This CDR3 spans 16 amino acids. The ends were cut back, 0 bases at V and 0 bases at J, with 12 bases in the middle. DNA of the CDR3: TGCAGCGTTGAAGAGGCGGGACTGCCCTCCTACAATGAGCAGTTCTTC. This gives the protein CSVEEAGLPSYNEQFF.